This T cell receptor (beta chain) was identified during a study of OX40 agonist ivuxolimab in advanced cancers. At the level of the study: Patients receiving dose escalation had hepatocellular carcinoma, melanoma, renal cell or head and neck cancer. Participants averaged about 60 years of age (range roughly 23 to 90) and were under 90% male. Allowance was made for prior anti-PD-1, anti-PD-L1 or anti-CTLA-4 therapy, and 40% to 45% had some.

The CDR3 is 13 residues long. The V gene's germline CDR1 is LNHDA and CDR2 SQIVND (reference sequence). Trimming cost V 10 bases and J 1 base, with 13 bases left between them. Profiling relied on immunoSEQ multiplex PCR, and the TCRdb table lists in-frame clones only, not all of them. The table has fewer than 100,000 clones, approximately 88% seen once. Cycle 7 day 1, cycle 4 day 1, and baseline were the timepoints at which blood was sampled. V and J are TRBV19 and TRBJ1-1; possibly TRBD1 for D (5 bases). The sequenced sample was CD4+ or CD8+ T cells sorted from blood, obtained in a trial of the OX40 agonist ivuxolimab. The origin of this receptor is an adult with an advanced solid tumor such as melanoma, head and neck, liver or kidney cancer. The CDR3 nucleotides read TGTGCCACCTCGCGGGGCGGGAACACTGAAGCTTTCTTT. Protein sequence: CATSRGGNTEAFF.